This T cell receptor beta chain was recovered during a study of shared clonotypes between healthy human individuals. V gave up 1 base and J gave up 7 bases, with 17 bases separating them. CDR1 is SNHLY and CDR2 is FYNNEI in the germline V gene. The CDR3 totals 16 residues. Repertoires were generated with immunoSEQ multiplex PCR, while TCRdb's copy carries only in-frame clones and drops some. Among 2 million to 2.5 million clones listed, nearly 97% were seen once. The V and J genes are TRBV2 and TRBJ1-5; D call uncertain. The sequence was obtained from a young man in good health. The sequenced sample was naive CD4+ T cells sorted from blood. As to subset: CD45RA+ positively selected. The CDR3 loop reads CASSEGRPRTGQPQHF. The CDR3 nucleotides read TGTGCCAGCAGTGAAGGGCGGCCCCGAACGGGGCAGCCCCAGCATTTT.